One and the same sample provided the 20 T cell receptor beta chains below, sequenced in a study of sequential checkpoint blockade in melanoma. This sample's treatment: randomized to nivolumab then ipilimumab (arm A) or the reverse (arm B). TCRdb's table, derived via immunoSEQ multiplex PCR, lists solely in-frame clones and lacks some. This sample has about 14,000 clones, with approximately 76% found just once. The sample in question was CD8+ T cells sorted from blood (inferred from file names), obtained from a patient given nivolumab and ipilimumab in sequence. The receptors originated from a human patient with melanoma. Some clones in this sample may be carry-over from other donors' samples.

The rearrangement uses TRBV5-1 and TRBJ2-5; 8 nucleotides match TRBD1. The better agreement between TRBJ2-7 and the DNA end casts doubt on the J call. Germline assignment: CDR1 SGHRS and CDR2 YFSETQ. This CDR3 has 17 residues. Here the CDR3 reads CASSLGGWTGSAYEQYF. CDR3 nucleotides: TGCGCCAGCAGCTTGGGGGGATGGACAGGGTCTGCCTACGAGCAGTACTTC.

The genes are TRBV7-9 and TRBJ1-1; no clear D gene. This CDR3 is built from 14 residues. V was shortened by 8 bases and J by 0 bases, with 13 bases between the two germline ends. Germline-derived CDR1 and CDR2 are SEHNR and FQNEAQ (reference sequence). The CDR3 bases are TGTGCCAGCCATTCGGGGTCTGTGAACACTGAAGCTTTCTTT. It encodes CASHSGSVNTEAFF.

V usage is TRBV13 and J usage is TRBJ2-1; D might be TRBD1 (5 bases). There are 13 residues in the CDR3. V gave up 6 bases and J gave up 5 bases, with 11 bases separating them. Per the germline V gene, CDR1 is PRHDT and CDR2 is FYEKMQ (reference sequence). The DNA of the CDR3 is TGTGCCAGCAGGTCAGGGTCCAACAATGAGCAGTTCTTC. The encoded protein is CASRSGSNNEQFF.

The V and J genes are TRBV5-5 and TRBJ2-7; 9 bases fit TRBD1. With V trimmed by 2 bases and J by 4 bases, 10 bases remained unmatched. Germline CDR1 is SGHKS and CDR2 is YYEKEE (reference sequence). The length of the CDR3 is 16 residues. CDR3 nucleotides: TGTGCCAGCAGCTTTCTACCCCGGGACAGGGTTTACGAGCAGTACTTC. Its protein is CASSFLPRDRVYEQYF.

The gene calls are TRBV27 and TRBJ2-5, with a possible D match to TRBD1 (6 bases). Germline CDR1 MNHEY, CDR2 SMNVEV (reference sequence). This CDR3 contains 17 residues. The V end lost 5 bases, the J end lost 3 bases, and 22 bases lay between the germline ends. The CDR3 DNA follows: TGTGCCAGCAGTGCAATGACCTCCGGGACACCCGAAGAGACCCAGTACTTC. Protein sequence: CASSAMTSGTPEETQYF.

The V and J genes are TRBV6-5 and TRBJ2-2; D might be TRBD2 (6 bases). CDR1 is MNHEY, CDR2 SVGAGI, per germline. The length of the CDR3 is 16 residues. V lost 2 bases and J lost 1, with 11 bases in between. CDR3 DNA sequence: TGTGCCAGCAGTTACGGCGGGGAGCTGAACACCGGGGAGCTGTTTTTT. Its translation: CASSYGGELNTGELFF.

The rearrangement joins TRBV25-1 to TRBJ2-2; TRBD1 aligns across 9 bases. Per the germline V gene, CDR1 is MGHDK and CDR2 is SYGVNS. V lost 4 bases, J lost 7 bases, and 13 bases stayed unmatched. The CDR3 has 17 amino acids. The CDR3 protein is CASSAIRPGQGGGELFF. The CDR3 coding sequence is TGTGCCAGCAGTGCCATAAGGCCGGGACAGGGAGGCGGGGAGCTGTTTTTT.

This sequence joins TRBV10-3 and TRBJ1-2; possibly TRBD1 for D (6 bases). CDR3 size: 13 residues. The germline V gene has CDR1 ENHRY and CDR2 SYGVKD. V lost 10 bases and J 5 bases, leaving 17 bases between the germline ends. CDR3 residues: CASKDSLGYGYTF. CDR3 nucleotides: TGTGCCAGCAAGGACAGCTTGGGTTATGGCTACACCTTC.

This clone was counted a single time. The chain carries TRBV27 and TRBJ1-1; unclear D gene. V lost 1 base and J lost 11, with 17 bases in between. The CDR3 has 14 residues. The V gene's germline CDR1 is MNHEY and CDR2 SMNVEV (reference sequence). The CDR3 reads CASSLYPAAMRAFF. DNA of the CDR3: TGTGCCAGCAGTTTATACCCCGCGGCCATGAGGGCTTTCTTT.

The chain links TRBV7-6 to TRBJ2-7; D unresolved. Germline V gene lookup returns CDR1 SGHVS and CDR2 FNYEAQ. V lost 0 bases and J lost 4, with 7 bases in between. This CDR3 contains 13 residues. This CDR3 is CASSLALGYEQYF. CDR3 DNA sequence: TGTGCCAGCAGCTTAGCGCTCGGTTACGAGCAGTACTTC.

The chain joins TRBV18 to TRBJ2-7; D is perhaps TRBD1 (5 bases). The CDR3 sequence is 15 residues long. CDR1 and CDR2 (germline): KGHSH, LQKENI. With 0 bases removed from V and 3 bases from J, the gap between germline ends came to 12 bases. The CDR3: CASSPPYDSRYEQYF. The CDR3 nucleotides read TGTGCCAGCTCACCACCCTATGACAGCCGCTACGAGCAGTACTTC.

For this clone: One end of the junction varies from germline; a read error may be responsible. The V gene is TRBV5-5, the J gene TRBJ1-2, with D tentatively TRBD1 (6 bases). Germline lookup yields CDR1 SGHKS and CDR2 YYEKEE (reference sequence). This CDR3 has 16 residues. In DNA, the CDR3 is TGCGCCAGCAGCCAGGATTTTTCGGGCAGGGGCGAAGGCTACACCTTC. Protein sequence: CASSQDFSGRGEGYTF.

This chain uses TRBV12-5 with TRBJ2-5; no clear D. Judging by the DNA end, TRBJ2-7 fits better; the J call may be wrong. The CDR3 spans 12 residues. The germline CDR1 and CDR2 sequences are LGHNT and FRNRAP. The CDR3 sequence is CASGLGSYEQYF. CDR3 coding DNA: TGTGCTAGTGGTTTGGGCTCCTACGAGCAGTACTTC.

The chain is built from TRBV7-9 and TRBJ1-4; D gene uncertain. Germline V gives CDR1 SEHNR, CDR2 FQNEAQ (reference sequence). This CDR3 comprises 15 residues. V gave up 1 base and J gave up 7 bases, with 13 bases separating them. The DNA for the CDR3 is TGTGCCAGCAGCTTAGGATCGAGGGCGGCTGAAAAACTGTTTTTT. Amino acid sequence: CASSLGSRAAEKLFF. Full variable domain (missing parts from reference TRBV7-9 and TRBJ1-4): DTGVSQNPRHKITKRGQNVTFRCDPISEHNRLYWYRQTLGQGPEFLTYFQNEAQLEKSRLLSDRFSAERPKGSFSTLEIQRTEQGDSAMYLCASSLGSRAAEKLFFGSGTQLSVL.

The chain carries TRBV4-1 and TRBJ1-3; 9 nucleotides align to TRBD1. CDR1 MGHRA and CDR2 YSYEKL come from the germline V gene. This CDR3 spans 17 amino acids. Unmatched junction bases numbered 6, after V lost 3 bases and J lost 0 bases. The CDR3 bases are TGCGCCAGCAGCCATTCGGGACAGGGAGTCTCTGGAAACACCATATATTTT. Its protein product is CASSHSGQGVSGNTIYF.

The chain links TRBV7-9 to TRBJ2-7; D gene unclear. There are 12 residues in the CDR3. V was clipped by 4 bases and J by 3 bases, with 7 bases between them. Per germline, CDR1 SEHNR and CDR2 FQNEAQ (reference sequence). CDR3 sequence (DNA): TGTGCCAGCAGCTCCCTCTTCTACGAGCAGTACTTC. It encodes CASSSLFYEQYF. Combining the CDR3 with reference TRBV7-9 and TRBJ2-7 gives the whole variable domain DTGVSQNPRHKITKRGQNVTFRCDPISEHNRLYWYRQTLGQGPEFLTYFQNEAQLEKSRLLSDRFSAERPKGSFSTLEIQRTEQGDSAMYLCASSSLFYEQYFGPGTRLTVT.

The CDR3 coding sequence is TGTGCCAGCAGTTCCCATCCTAGGACAGGTAGCACAGATACGCAGTATTTT. This sequence encodes CASSSHPRTGSTDTQYF. The rearrangement uses TRBV27 and TRBJ2-3; TRBD1 aligns across 7 bases. The CDR3 has 17 amino acids. CDR1 MNHEY and CDR2 SMNVEV come from the germline V gene (reference sequence). Trimming at V came to 4 bases and at J to 0 bases, leaving 10 bases not matched to a gene.

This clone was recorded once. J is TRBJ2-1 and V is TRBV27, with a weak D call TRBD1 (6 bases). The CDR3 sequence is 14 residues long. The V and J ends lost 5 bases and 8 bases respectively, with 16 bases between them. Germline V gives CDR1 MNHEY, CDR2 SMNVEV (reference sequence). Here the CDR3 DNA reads TGTGCCAGCAGTCCCAACCGTGGGGGCCATGAGCAGTTCTTC. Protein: CASSPNRGGHEQFF.

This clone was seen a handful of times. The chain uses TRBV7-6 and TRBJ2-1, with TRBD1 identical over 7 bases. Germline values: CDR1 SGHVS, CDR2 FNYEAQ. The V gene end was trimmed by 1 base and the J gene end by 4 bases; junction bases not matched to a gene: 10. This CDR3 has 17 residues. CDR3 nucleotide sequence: TGTGCCAGCAGCTTAGAGGGATGGGCAGGGGGATACAATGAGCAGTTCTTC. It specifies CASSLEGWAGGYNEQFF.

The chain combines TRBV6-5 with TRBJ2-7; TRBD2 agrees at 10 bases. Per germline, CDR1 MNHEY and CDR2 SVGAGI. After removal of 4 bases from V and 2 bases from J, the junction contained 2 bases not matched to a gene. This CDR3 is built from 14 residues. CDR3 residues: CASSWTSGAYEQYF. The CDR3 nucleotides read TGTGCCAGCAGTTGGACTAGCGGCGCCTACGAGCAGTACTTC.